These 9 T cell receptor beta chains were all obtained from the same sample, sequenced in a study of cytomegalovirus exposure and HLA in healthy donors listed by TCRdb under 2017. Receptor amplification or capture employed the immunoSEQ multiplex PCR assay. A mixture of 60 forward primers for TCR Vbeta segments and 13 reverse primers for TCR Jbeta segments was used in the multiplex PCR. TCRdb holds this immuneACCESS table with in-frame rearrangements only. Some clones are missing; in checked studies, unresolved V genes explain under half, and the rest has no known cause. For this sample, the table gives 95,000 to 150,000 clones. Clones ranked in the top ten supply 1% of the sample. Sequencing was carried out using PBMCs. All receptors derive from a young man in good health and CMV-seronegative.

The chain recombines TRBV7-9 with TRBJ2-5, with D perhaps matching TRBD2 (5 bases). This CDR3 has 11 residues. The germline V gene encodes CDR1 SEHNR and CDR2 FQNEAQ (reference sequence). V lost 5 bases and J lost 5, with 6 bases in between. CDR3 DNA sequence: TGTGCCAGCAGCCAGCGGGAGACCCAGTACTTC. Translated, it gives CASSQRETQYF. The complete variable domain, with remaining parts taken from reference TRBV7-9 and TRBJ2-5, reads DTGVSQNPRHKITKRGQNVTFRCDPISEHNRLYWYRQTLGQGPEFLTYFQNEAQLEKSRLLSDRFSAERPKGSFSTLEIQRTEQGDSAMYLCASSQRETQYFGPGTRLLVL.

V usage is TRBV5-5 and J usage is TRBJ2-5, with 7 bases that match TRBD1. The CDR3 extends over 14 amino acids. The germline V gene has CDR1 SGHKS and CDR2 YYEKEE (reference sequence). V shed 4 bases, J shed 2 bases, and the junction held 5 bases outside the gene matches. CDR3 nucleotide sequence: TGTGCCAGCAGCCCGGGGACAGATCAAGAGACCCAGTACTTC. As protein: CASSPGTDQETQYF.

This chain connects TRBV6-5 to TRBJ2-7; the D gene is possibly TRBD2 (6 bases). Trimming took 6 bases from V and 3 from J, leaving 15 bases between them. The CDR3 extends over 14 amino acids. The germline V gene has CDR1 MNHEY and CDR2 SVGAGI. In DNA form, the CDR3 reads TGTGCCAGCAGGGGGACTCGCGTGAGCTACGAGCAGTACTTC. It encodes CASRGTRVSYEQYF.

The gene calls are TRBV11-2 and TRBJ2-5; D may be TRBD2 (5 bases). This CDR3 is 15 amino acids long. V lost 2 bases and J 5 bases, leaving 15 bases between the germline ends. The germline V gene encodes CDR1 SGHAT and CDR2 FQNNGV. The DNA for the CDR3 is TGTGCCAGCAGCTTAAGCGGTTCGCAAACGGAGACCCAGTACTTC. Its protein is CASSLSGSQTETQYF.

The CDR3 sequence: CASSQFLTGNGYTF. CDR3 bases: TGTGCCAGCAGCCAGTTCCTGACAGGAAATGGCTACACCTTC. This chain joins TRBV5-6 and TRBJ1-2; perhaps TRBD1 as D (6 bases). CDR1 and CDR2 from the germline V gene are SGHDT and YYEEEE. Between the trimmed V and J ends, which lost 4 bases and 6 bases, there was a span of 16 bases. There are 14 residues in the CDR3.

The chain carries TRBV2 and TRBJ2-7; no firm D call. There are 11 residues in the CDR3. Trimming left V 6 bases short and J 4 bases short, with 7 bases between. Looked up from germline, CDR1 is SNHLY and CDR2 is FYNNEI. DNA for the CDR3: TGTGCCAGCAGCCTTAAATACGAGCAGTACTTC. It translates to CASSLKYEQYF.

V usage is TRBV27 and J usage is TRBJ1-5, with D perhaps TRBD1 (6 bases). Trimming left V 5 bases short and J 4 bases short, with 18 bases between. CDR1 is MNHEY and CDR2 is SMNVEV in the germline V gene (reference sequence). This CDR3 is 16 amino acids long. The CDR3 DNA sequence: TGTGCCAGCAGTGTCTCGTCAGGGGAACGAAATCAGCCCCAGCATTTT. Amino acid sequence: CASSVSSGERNQPQHF.

This chain links TRBV5-4 with TRBJ2-6, with 12 bases aligning to TRBD1. The CDR3 spans 17 residues. V lost 4 bases, J lost 4 bases, and 6 bases stayed unmatched. Germline lookup yields CDR1 SGHNT and CDR2 YYREEE (reference sequence). The CDR3 here is CASSAGQGAPGANVLTF. CDR3 in DNA: TGTGCCAGCAGCGCGGGACAGGGGGCGCCCGGGGCCAACGTCCTGACTTTC.

This sequence joins TRBV6-1 and TRBJ1-2; no clear D gene. In germline, CDR1 is MNHNS, CDR2 SASEGT. The CDR3 spans 12 residues. Trimming removed 0 bases from V and 5 bases from J, with 4 bases in between. This CDR3 reads CASSEAQYGYTF. The CDR3 region has the DNA TGTGCCAGCAGTGAAGCTCAGTATGGCTACACCTTC.